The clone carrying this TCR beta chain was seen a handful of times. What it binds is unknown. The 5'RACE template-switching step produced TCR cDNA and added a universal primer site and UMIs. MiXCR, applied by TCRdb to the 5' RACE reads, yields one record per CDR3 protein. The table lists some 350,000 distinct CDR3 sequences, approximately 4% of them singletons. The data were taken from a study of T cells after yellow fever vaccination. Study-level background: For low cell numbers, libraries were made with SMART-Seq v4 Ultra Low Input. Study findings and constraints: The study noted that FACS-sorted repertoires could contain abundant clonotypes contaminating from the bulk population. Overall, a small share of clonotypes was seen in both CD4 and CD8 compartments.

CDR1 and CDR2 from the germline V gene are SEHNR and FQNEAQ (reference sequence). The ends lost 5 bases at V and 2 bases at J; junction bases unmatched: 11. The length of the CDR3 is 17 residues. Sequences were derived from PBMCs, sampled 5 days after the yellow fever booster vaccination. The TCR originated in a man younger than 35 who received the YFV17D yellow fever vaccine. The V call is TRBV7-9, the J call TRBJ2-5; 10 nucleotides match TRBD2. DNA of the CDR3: TGTGCCAGCAGCCCGGTGCTAGCGGGAGAGAGACAAGAGACCCAGTACTTC. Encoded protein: CASSPVLAGERQETQYF.